This TCR beta chain was captured by sequencing in a study of cytomegalovirus exposure and HLA in healthy donors. Profiled with immunoSEQ multiplex PCR; TCRdb holds only in-frame clones, not every one. The sample shows some 80,000 clones, around 96% of them seen only once. Trimming stripped 4 bases from V and 3 bases from J, with 14 bases between. CDR1 is SGHVS and CDR2 is FNYEAQ in the germline V gene. CDR3 length equals 15 residues. Input material: PBMCs. This chain connects TRBV7-6 to TRBJ2-3, with D possibly matching TRBD2 (6 bases). The receptor comes from a woman aged 18 to 35 in good health and CMV-seronegative. CDR3: CASSWYSGRTDTQYF. The CDR3 DNA reads as TGTGCCAGCAGCTGGTACAGCGGGCGAACAGATACGCAGTATTTT.